This entry describes one TCR beta chain. The target antigen is unknown. The table came from immunoSEQ multiplex PCR; TCRdb's copy has only in-frame clones and leaves some out. This sample has 120,000 to 150,000 clones; 85% to 95% occur once, and the top ten carry approximately 2%. The CDR3 has 14 amino acids. The V end lost 4 bases, the J end lost 3 bases, and 10 bases lay between the germline ends. Germline CDR1 is SGDLS and CDR2 is YYNGEE. The sample originates from a study of T cell responses to AZD1222 COVID-19 vaccine. Turning to the study itself: Pooled in the analysis were second doses at about 4 or about 12 weeks.

General study results and limits: Compared with day 0, the breadth and depth of the Spike-specific TCR repertoire rose significantly after two doses of AZD1222. Clonal diversity was possibly underestimated, and the donors were mostly white British, with more females. Only after the peak T cell response were repertoires sampled.

The chain joins TRBV9 to TRBJ2-2; possibly TRBD1 for D (5 bases). The clonotype originates from an adult in good health. Sequencing was performed on peripheral blood, taken on day 0 of AZD1222 vaccination. This chain's CDR3 is CASSQGADTGELFF. The CDR3 DNA follows: TGTGCCAGCAGCCAGGGTGCGGACACCGGGGAGCTGTTTTTT.